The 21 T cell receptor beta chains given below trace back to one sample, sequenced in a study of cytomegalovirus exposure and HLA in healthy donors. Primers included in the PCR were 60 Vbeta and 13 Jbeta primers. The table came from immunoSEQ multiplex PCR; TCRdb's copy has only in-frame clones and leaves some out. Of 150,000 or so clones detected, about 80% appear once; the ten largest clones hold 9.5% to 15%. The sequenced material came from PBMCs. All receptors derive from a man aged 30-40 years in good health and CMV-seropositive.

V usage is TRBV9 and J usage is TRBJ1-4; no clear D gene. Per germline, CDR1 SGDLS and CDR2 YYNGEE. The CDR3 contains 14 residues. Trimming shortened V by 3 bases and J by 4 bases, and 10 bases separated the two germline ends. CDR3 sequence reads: CASSEDGNNEKLFF. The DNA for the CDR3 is TGTGCCAGCAGCGAGGACGGGAATAATGAAAAACTGTTTTTT.

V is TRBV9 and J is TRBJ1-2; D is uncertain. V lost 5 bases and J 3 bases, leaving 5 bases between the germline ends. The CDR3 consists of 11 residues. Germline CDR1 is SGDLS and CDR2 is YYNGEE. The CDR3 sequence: CASSRDYGYTF. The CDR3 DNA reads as TGTGCCAGCAGTAGAGACTATGGCTACACCTTC.

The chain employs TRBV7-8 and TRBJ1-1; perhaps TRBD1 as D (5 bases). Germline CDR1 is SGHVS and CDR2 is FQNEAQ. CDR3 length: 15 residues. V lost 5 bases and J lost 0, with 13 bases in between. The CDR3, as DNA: TGTGCCAGCAGCCTGAGACAGACAATGAACACTGAAGCTTTCTTT. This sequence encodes CASSLRQTMNTEAFF.

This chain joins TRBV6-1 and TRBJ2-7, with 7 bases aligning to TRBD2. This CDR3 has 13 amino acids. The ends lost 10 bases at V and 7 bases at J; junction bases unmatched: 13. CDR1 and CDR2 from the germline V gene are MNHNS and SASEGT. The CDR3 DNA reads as TGTGCCACCTTAAACCTGGGGGGGAGGGAGCAGTACTTC. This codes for CATLNLGGREQYF.

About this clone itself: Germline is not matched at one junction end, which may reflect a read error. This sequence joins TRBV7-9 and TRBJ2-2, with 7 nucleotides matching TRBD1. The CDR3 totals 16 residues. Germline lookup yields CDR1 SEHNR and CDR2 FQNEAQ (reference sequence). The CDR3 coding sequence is TGTTCCAGCAGCTTAGCAATTGGGACAGACACCGGGGAGCTGTTTTTT. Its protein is CSSSLAIGTDTGELFF.

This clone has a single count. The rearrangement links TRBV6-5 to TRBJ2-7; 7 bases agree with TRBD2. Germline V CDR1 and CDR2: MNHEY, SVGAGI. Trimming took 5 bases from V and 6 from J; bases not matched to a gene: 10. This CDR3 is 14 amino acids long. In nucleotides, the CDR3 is TGTGCCAGCAGTCCAGCTCTTAGGGAGGGCGAGCAGTACTTC. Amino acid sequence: CASSPALREGEQYF.

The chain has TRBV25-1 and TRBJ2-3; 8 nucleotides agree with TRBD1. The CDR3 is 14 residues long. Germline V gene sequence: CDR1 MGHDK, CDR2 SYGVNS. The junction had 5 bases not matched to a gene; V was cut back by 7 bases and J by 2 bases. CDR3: CASTGQDNTDTQYF. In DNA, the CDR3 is TGTGCCAGCACGGGACAGGATAACACAGATACGCAGTATTTT.

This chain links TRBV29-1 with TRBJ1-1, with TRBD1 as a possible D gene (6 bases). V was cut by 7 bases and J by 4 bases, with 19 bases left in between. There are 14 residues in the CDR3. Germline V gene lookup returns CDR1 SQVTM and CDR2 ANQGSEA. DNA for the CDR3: TGCAGCGCGTCAAACAGGGTGTCAGGCACTGAAGCTTTCTTT. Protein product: CSASNRVSGTEAFF.

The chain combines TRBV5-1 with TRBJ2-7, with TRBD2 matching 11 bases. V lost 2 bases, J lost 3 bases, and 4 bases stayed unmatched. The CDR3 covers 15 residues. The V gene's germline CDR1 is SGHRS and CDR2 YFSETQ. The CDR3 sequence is CASSLTSGRNYEQYF. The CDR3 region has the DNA TGCGCCAGCAGCTTAACTAGCGGGAGAAACTACGAGCAGTACTTC.

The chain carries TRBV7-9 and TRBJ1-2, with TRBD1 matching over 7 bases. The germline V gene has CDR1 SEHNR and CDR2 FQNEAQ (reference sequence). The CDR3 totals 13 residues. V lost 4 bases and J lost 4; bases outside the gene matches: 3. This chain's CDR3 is CASSSRGPYGYTF. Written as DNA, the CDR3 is TGTGCCAGCAGCTCGAGGGGGCCCTATGGCTACACCTTC.

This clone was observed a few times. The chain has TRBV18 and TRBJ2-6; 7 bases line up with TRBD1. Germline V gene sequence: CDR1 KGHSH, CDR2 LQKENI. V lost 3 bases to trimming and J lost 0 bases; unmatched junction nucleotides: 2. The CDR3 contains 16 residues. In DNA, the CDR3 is TGTGCCAGCTCACCGACAGGGATCTCTGGGGCCAACGTCCTGACTTTC. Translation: CASSPTGISGANVLTF.

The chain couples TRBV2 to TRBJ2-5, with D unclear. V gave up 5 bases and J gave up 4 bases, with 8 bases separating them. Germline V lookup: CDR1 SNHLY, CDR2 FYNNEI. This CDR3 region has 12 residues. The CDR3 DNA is TGTGCCAGCAGTTTAATAGTAGAGACCCAGTACTTC. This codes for CASSLIVETQYF.

The CDR3 coding sequence is TGCGCCAGCAGCCTTGCCGGACAACCGAACACCGGGGAGCTGTTTTTT. Protein: CASSLAGQPNTGELFF. The chain recombines TRBV5-1 with TRBJ2-2; tentative D call: TRBD1 (5 bases). Looked up from germline, CDR1 is SGHRS and CDR2 is YFSETQ. The CDR3 consists of 16 residues. V lost 4 bases and J lost 0, with 13 bases in between.

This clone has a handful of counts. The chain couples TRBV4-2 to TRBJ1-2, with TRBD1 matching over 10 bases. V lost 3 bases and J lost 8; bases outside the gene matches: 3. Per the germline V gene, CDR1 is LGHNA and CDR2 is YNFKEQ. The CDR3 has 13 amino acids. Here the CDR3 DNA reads TGTGCCAGCAGCCAGGACAGGGGGAGAGGCTACACCTTC. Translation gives CASSQDRGRGYTF.

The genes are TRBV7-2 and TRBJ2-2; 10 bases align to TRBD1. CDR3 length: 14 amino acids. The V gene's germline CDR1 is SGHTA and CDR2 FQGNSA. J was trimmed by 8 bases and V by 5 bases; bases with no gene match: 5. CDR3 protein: CASSRDRGGGELFF. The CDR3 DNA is TGTGCCAGCAGCCGGGACAGGGGAGGGGGGGAGCTGTTTTTT.

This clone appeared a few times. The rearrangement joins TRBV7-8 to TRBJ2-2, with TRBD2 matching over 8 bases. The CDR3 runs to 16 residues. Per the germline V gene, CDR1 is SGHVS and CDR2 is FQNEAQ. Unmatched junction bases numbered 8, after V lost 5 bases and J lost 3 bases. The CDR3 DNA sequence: TGTGCCAGCAGCCGAAGCGGGAGCGGAGACACCGGGGAGCTGTTTTTT. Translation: CASSRSGSGDTGELFF. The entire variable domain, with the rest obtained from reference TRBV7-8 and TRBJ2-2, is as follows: GAGVSQSPRYKVAKRGQDVALRCDPISGHVSLFWYQQALGQGPEFLTYFQNEAQLDKSGLPSDRFFAERPEGSVSTLKIQRTQQEDSAVYLCASSRSGSGDTGELFFGEGSRLTVL.

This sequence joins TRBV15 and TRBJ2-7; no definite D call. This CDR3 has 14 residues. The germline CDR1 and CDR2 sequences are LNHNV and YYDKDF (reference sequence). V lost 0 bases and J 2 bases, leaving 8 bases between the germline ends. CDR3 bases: TGTGCCACCAGCAGAGATTTTCGGGCCTACGAGCAGTACTTC. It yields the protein CATSRDFRAYEQYF.

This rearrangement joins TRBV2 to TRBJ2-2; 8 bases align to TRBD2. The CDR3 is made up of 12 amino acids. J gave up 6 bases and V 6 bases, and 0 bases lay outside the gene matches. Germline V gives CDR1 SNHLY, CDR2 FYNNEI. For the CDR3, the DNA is TGTGCCAGCAGAGCGGGAGCCGGGGAGCTGTTTTTT. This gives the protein CASRAGAGELFF. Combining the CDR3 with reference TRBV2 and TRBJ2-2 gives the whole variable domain EPEVTQTPSHQVTQMGQEVILRCVPISNHLYFYWYRQILGQKVEFLVSFYNNEISEKSEIFDDQFSVERPDGSNFTLKIRSTKLEDSAMYFCASRAGAGELFFGEGSRLTVL.

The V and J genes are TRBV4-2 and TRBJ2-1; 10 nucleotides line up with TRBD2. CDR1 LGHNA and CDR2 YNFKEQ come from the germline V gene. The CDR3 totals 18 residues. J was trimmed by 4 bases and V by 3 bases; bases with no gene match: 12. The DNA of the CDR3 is TGTGCCAGCAGCCAGGGGACTAGCGCAACCCAATCATACAATGAGCAGTTCTTC. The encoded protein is CASSQGTSATQSYNEQFF.

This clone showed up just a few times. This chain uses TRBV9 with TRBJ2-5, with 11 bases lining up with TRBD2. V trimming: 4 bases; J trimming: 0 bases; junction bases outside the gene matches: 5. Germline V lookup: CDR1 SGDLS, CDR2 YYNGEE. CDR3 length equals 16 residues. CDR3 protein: CASSPGTSGYQETQYF. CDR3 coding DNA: TGTGCCAGCAGCCCAGGGACTAGCGGCTACCAAGAGACCCAGTACTTC.

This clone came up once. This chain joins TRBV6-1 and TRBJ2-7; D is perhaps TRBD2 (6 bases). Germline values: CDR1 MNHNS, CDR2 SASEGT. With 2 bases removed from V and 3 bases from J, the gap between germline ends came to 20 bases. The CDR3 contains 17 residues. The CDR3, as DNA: TGTGCCAGCAGTGAATTTTTTTCGGGCGGGGTGATCTACGAGCAGTACTTC. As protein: CASSEFFSGGVIYEQYF.